The 3 T cell receptor beta chains listed next were all sequenced from one sample in a study of CD8 T cells in ankylosing spondylitis (dated by TCRdb to 2016 to 2017). The library was prepared using 5' RACE. The run used an Illumina HiSeq 2500. TCRdb reanalyzed the raw reads on its own, using fastp at Q25 for trimming and MiXCR for clone calling, and kept in-frame beta chains. Identical CDR3 proteins give one entry, which carries the most common genes and DNA. The sample table lists roughly 130,000 distinct CDR3 sequences, roughly an eighth of them with a count of one. Of the sample, approximately 3.1% falls within the top ten clones. Sequencing was carried out using blood, either unsorted or a sorted T cell fraction (not recorded which). These receptors came from a female donor with ankylosing spondylitis or in good health (not recorded which).

This clonotype has at least ten counts. This rearrangement joins TRBV5-1 to TRBJ2-5; D unresolved. Germline lookup yields CDR1 SGHRS and CDR2 YFSETQ. V was shortened by 0 bases and J by 3 bases, with 9 bases between the two germline ends. There are 14 residues in the CDR3. The CDR3 region is CASSLGTTKETQYF. In DNA form, the CDR3 reads TGCGCCAGCAGCTTGGGAACGACGAAAGAGACCCAGTACTTC.

This clonotype was counted at least ten times. V gene TRBV12-3 or TRBV12-4 combines with J gene TRBJ2-3, with 10 bases fitting TRBD2. This CDR3 comprises 14 residues. The ends lost 6 bases at V and 5 bases at J; junction bases unmatched: 5. In nucleotides, the CDR3 is TGTGCCAGCAGGGCTAGCGGGAGTCTAGATACGCAGTATTTT. As protein: CASRASGSLDTQYF.

This clonotype has only a few counts. The chain joins TRBV19 to TRBJ2-1, with 8 bases fitting TRBD2. Losses at the gene ends were 3 bases for V and 9 bases for J; bases not matched to a gene: 10. From germline, CDR1 is LNHDA and CDR2 SQIVND (reference sequence). The CDR3 is made up of 15 amino acids. DNA for the CDR3: TGTGCCAGTAGTATGGGAGGACTAGCCCAGGGTGAGCAGTTCTTC. Translation gives CASSMGGLAQGEQFF.